The source of this T cell receptor (beta chain) is a study of cytomegalovirus exposure and HLA in healthy donors. Points from the study as a whole: TCR beta sequences reportedly predicted most subjects' HLA-A and HLA-B alleles accurately. Among the most significant clusters, several appeared linked to common viral pathogens in a later analysis.

The J segment lost 7 bases and the V segment lost 3 bases, leaving 9 bases of the junction unmatched. Germline CDR1 is KGHSH and CDR2 is LQKENI. The CDR3 is 16 amino acids. 13 Jbeta primers and 60 Vbeta primers were used for the PCR. Profiled with immunoSEQ multiplex PCR; TCRdb holds only in-frame clones, not every one. The table has 140,000 or so clones, 72% seen once. Of note for this clone: Antigen: not known.

Sample: PBMCs. V and J are TRBV18 and TRBJ2-7, with TRBD2 identical over 13 bases. The sequence was obtained from a man between 35 and 55 years old in good health and CMV-seronegative. The DNA for the CDR3 is TGTGCCAGCTCACCTCAAGGGACTAGCGGGACGGGGGAGCAGTACTTC. This sequence encodes CASSPQGTSGTGEQYF.